The 11 T cell receptor beta chains below all came from one sample that was sequenced in a study of T cell responses to AZD1222 COVID-19 vaccine. The repertoire was sequenced with immunoSEQ multiplex PCR; TCRdb's copy has only in-frame clones and lacks some. The table includes about 29,000 clones, about 93% detected once. Sequenced material: peripheral blood, taken on day 0 of AZD1222 vaccination. These receptor sequences come from an adult in good health.

This rearrangement joins TRBV25-1 to TRBJ2-1, with D hard to call. Germline V lookup: CDR1 MGHDK, CDR2 SYGVNS. The CDR3 contains 12 residues. Trimming took 4 bases from V and 10 from J, leaving 11 bases between them. The DNA of the CDR3 is TGTGCCAGCAGTGCAAACGACTGGGAGCAGTTCTTC. Its translation: CASSANDWEQFF.

The V and J genes are TRBV5-1 and TRBJ1-4; 7 positions match TRBD1. Per germline, CDR1 SGHRS and CDR2 YFSETQ. The CDR3 sequence is 16 residues long. The trim removed 4 bases at V and 2 bases at J, leaving 8 bases unmatched. CDR3 in DNA: TGCGCCAGCAGCCTACAGGGGTCTACGACTAATGAAAAACTGTTTTTT. Its protein is CASSLQGSTTNEKLFF.

This chain joins TRBV27 and TRBJ1-1; D is perhaps TRBD1 (5 bases). Trimming took off 0 bases at V and 3 bases at J, with 14 bases between the two ends. Germline V gene data show CDR1 as MNHEY and CDR2 as SMNVEV (reference sequence). This CDR3 region has 16 residues. In DNA, the CDR3 is TGTGCCAGCAGTTTATCCAGTGGGGGGAGGTACACTGAAGCTTTCTTT. This translates into CASSLSSGGRYTEAFF.

The chain carries TRBV6-5 and TRBJ2-3, with 8 positions matching TRBD1. The CDR3 consists of 13 residues. The germline CDR1 and CDR2 sequences are MNHEY and SVGAGI. With 6 bases clipped from V and 4 bases from J, the junction kept 3 bases outside the gene matches. DNA for the CDR3: TGTGCCAGCAGCCCACAGGGGGCAGATACGCAGTATTTT. This encodes CASSPQGADTQYF.

The J gene is TRBJ1-4, the V gene TRBV5-6; D is undetermined. Trimming left V 0 bases short and J 4 bases short, with 7 bases between. CDR1 SGHDT and CDR2 YYEEEE come from the germline V gene. The CDR3 has 14 residues. As DNA, the CDR3 is TGTGCCAGCAGCTTGGAACAGCTTAATGAAAAACTGTTTTTT. Residues: CASSLEQLNEKLFF.

The rearrangement joins TRBV7-6 to TRBJ2-5, with a tentative D call TRBD2 (5 bases). Per the germline V gene, CDR1 is SGHVS and CDR2 is FNYEAQ. V lost 5 bases, J lost 4 bases, and 8 bases lay in between. The CDR3 runs 12 residues. The CDR3 region is CASSPSGETQYF. The DNA of the CDR3 is TGTGCCAGCAGCCCGAGCGGAGAGACCCAGTACTTC.

For the CDR3, the DNA is TGTGCCAGCAGCCCCGGGACTACCAACCTTTATGGCTACACCTTC. This gives the protein CASSPGTTNLYGYTF. V is TRBV11-2 and J is TRBJ1-2; perhaps TRBD1 as D (5 bases). The length of the CDR3 is 15 residues. Trimming took 5 bases from V and 5 from J, leaving 18 bases between them. Germline CDR1 is SGHAT and CDR2 is FQNNGV.

The genes are TRBV19 and TRBJ1-5; 7 positions match TRBD1. Germline V gene data show CDR1 as LNHDA and CDR2 as SQIVND (reference sequence). The V gene end was trimmed by 4 bases and the J gene end by 14 bases; junction bases not matched to a gene: 14. This CDR3 is 14 amino acids long. The CDR3 reads CASSTPYTGAAEHF. The CDR3 bases are TGTGCCAGTAGTACACCTTATACAGGGGCCGCTGAGCATTTT.

The chain has TRBV5-1 and TRBJ1-4; D not resolved. Trimming cost V 0 bases and J 0 bases, with 6 bases left between them. Per germline, CDR1 SGHRS and CDR2 YFSETQ. The CDR3 spans 15 residues. CDR3 nucleotides: TGCGCCAGCAGCTTGGAGGCCTCAACTAATGAAAAACTGTTTTTT. It is translated as CASSLEASTNEKLFF.

The chain joins TRBV5-1 to TRBJ2-5, with a tentative D call TRBD2 (5 bases). This CDR3 contains 13 residues. V was shortened by 5 bases and J by 5 bases, with 13 bases between the two germline ends. The germline V gene encodes CDR1 SGHRS and CDR2 YFSETQ. The CDR3 DNA reads TGCGCCAGCAGGTCGAGCGGCGGGGAGACCCAGTACTTC. As protein: CASRSSGGETQYF.

This clone was found once. The genes are TRBV5-1 and TRBJ1-1; the D is unclear. CDR1 and CDR2 (germline): SGHRS, YFSETQ. V lost 3 bases, J lost 0 bases, and 9 bases lay in between. The CDR3 has 14 amino acids. Here the CDR3 reads CASSSEGMNTEAFF. The DNA of the CDR3 is TGCGCCAGCAGCTCGGAGGGTATGAACACTGAAGCTTTCTTT.